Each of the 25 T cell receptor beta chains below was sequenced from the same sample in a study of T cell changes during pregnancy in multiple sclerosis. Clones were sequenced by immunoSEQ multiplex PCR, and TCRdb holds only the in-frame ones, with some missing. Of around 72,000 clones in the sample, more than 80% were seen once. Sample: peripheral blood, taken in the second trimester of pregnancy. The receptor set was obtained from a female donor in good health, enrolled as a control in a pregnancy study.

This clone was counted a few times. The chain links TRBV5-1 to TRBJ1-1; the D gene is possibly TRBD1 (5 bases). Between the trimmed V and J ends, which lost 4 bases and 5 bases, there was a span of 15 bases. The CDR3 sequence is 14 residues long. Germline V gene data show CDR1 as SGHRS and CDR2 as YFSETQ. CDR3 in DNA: TGCGCCAGCAGCCGGGACTACGAGTATACTGAAGCTTTCTTT. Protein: CASSRDYEYTEAFF.

CDR3 in DNA: TGTGCCAGCAGCCCCGCAGGTTCGTCGAGTCGAAAGACCCAGTACTTC. This encodes CASSPAGSSSRKTQYF. The chain combines TRBV5-4 with TRBJ2-5; D unresolved. Germline lookup yields CDR1 SGHNT and CDR2 YYREEE (reference sequence). Trimming shortened V by 4 bases and J by 6 bases, and 22 bases separated the two germline ends. CDR3 length equals 16 residues.

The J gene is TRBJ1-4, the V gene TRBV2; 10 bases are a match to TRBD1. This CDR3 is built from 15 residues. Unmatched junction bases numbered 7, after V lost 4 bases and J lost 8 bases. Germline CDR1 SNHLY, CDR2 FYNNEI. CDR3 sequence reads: CASSARQGAPEKLFF. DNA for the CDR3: TGTGCCAGCAGTGCCAGACAGGGGGCGCCGGAAAAACTGTTTTTT.

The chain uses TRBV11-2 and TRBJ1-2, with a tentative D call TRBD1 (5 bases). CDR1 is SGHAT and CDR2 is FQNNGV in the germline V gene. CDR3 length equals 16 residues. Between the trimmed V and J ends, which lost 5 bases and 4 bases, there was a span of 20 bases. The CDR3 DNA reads TGTGCCAGCAGCCTATATGAAGGGGAGGGCGGCTATGGCTACACCTTC. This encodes CASSLYEGEGGYGYTF.

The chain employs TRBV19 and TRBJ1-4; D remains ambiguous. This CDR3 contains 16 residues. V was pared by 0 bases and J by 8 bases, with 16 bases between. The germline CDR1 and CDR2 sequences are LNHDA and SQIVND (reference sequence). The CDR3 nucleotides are TGTGCCAGTAGTATAGATCCCGGGATAAGAAGCGAAAAACTGTTTTTT. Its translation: CASSIDPGIRSEKLFF.

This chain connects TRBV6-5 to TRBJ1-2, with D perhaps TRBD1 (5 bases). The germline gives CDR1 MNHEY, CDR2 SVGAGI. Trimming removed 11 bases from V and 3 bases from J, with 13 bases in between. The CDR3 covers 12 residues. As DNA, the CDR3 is TGTGCCGCTGGGTCAGGGCACTATGGCTACACCTTC. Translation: CAAGSGHYGYTF.

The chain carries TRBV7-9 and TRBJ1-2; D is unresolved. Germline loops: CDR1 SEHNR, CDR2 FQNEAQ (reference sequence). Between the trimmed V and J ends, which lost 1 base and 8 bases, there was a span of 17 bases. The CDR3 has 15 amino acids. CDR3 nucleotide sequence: TGTGCCAGCAGCTTAGTCCCCACGGAGGTCGGGGGCTACACCTTC. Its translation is CASSLVPTEVGGYTF.

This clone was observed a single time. The CDR3 is CASSQTGVNEKLFF. The CDR3 nucleotides read TGTGCCAGCAGCCAGACAGGGGTTAATGAAAAACTGTTTTTT. The chain links TRBV7-9 to TRBJ1-4; 8 positions agree with TRBD1. From germline, CDR1 is SEHNR and CDR2 FQNEAQ (reference sequence). J was trimmed by 4 bases and V by 5 bases; bases with no gene match: 3. The CDR3 sequence is 14 residues long.

The CDR3 DNA is TGTGCCAGCAGCTTACAGCGGGGGACAGATACGCAGTATTTT. Residues: CASSLQRGTDTQYF. The V call is TRBV7-2, the J call TRBJ2-3, with 8 bases identical to TRBD2. V shed 2 bases, J shed 3 bases, and the junction held 1 base outside the gene matches. Germline V gives CDR1 SGHTA, CDR2 FQGNSA. The CDR3 is 14 amino acids.

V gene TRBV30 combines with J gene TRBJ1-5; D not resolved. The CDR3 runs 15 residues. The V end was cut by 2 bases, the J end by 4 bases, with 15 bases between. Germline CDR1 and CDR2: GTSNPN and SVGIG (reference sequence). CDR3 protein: CAWSPQALTNQPQHF. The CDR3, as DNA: TGTGCCTGGAGTCCCCAGGCCCTAACTAATCAGCCCCAGCATTTT. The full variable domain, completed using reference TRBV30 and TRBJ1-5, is SQTIHQWPATLVQPVGSPLSLECTVEGTSNPNLYWYRQAAGRGLQLLFYSVGIGQISSEVPQNLSASRPQDRQFILSSKKLLLSDSGFYLCAWSPQALTNQPQHFGDGTRLSIL.

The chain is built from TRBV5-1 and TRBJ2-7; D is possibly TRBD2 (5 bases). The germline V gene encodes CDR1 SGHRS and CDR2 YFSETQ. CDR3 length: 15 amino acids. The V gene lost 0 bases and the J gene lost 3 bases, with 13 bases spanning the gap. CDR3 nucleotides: TGCGCCAGCAGCTTGGTGGGAGCCGGGGACTACGAGCAGTACTTC. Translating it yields CASSLVGAGDYEQYF.

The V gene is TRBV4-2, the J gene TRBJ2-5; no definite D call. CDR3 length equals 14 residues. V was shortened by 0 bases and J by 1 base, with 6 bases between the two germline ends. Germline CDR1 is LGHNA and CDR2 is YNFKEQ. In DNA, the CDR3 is TGTGCCAGCAGCCAAGAAAGCTTCCAAGAGACCCAGTACTTC. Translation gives CASSQESFQETQYF.

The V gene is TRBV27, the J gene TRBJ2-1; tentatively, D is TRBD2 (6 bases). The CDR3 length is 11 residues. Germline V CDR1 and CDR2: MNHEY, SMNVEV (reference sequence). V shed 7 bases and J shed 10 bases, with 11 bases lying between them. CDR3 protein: CASIGGTEQFF. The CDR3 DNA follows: TGTGCCAGCATCGGGGGAACCGAGCAGTTCTTC.

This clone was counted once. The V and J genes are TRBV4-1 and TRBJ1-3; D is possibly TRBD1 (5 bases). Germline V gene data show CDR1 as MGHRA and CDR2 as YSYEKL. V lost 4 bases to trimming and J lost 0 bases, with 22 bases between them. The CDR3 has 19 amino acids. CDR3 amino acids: CASSPPQDLGLSSGNTIYF. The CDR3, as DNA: TGCGCCAGCAGCCCTCCTCAGGATCTGGGACTGAGCTCTGGAAACACCATATATTTT.

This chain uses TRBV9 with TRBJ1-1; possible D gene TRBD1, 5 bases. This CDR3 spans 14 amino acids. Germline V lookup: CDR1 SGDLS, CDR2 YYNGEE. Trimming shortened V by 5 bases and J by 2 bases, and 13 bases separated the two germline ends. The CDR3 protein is CASRPRGVNTEAFF. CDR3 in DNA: TGTGCCAGCAGACCTAGGGGTGTTAACACTGAAGCTTTCTTT. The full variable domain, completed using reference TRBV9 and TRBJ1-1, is DSGVTQTPKHLITATGQRVTLRCSPRSGDLSVYWYQQSLDQGLQFLIQYYNGEERAKGNILERFSAQQFPDLHSELNLSSLELGDSALYFCASRPRGVNTEAFFGQGTRLTVV.

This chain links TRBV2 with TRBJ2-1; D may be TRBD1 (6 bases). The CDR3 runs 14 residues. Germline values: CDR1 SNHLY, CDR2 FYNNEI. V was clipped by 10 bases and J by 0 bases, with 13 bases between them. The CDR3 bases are TGTGCCACCAGAGGGGGATCCTCCTACAATGAGCAGTTCTTC. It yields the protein CATRGGSSYNEQFF. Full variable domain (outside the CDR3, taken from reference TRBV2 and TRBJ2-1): EPEVTQTPSHQVTQMGQEVILRCVPISNHLYFYWYRQILGQKVEFLVSFYNNEISEKSEIFDDQFSVERPDGSNFTLKIRSTKLEDSAMYFCATRGGSSYNEQFFGPGTRLTVL.

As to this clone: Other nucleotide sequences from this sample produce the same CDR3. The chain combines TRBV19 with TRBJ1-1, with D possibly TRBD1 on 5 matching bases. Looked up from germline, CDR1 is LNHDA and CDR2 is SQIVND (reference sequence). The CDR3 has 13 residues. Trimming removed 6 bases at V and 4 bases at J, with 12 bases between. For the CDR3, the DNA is TGTGCCAGTAGAAGATCCGGGGGCACTGAAGCTTTCTTT. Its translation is CASRRSGGTEAFF. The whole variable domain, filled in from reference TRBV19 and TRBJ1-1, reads DGGITQSPKYLFRKEGQNVTLSCEQNLNHDAMYWYRQDPGQGLRLIYYSQIVNDFQKGDIAEGYSVSREKKESFPLTVTSAQKNPTAFYLCASRRSGGTEAFFGQGTRLTVV.

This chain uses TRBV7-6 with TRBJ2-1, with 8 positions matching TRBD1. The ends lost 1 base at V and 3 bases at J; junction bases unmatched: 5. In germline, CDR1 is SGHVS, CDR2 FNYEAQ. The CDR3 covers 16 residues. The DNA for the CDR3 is TGTGCCAGCAGCTTAGGTCCCGGGACAGGCTACAATGAGCAGTTCTTC. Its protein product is CASSLGPGTGYNEQFF. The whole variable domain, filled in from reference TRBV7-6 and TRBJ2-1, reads GAGVSQSPRYKVTKRGQDVALRCDPISGHVSLYWYRQALGQGPEFLTYFNYEAQQDKSGLPNDRFSAERPEGSISTLTIQRTEQRDSAMYRCASSLGPGTGYNEQFFGPGTRLTVL.

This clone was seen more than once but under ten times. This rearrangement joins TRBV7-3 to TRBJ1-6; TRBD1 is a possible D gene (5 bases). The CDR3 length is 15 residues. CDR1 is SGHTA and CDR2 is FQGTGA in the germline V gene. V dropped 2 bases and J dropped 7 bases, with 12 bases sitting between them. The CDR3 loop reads CASSLGRVGNSPLHF. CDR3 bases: TGTGCCAGCAGCTTAGGCAGGGTCGGGAATTCACCCCTCCACTTT.

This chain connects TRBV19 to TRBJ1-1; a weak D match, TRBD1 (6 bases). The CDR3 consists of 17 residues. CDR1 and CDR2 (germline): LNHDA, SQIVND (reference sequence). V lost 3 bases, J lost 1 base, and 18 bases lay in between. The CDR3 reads CASSISGGGFKNTEAFF. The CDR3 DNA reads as TGTGCCAGTAGTATTTCGGGGGGCGGGTTTAAGAACACTGAAGCTTTCTTT.

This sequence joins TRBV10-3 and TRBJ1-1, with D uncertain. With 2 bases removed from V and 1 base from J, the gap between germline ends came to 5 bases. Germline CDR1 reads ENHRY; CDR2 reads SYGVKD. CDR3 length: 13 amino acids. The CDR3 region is CAISETRNTEAFF. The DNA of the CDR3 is TGTGCCATCAGTGAGACCAGGAACACTGAAGCTTTCTTT.

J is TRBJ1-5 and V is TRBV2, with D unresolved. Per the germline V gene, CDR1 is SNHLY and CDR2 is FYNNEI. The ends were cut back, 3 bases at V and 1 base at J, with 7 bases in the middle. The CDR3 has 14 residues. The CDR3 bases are TGTGCCAGCAGTGAGACTGTAAGCAATCAGCCCCAGCATTTT. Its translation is CASSETVSNQPQHF.

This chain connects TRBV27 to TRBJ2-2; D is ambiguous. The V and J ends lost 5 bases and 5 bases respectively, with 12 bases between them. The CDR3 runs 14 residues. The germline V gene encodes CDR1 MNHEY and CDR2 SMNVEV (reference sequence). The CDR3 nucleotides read TGTGCCAGCAGTCCCTCAGGATGGACCGGGGAGCTGTTTTTT. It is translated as CASSPSGWTGELFF.

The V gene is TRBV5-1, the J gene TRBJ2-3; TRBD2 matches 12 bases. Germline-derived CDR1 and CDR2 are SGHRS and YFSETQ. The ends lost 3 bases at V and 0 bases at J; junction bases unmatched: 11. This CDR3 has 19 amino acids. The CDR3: CASSSPGLAGLPSTDTQYF. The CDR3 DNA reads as TGCGCCAGCAGCTCCCCCGGACTAGCGGGGCTCCCTAGCACAGATACGCAGTATTTT.

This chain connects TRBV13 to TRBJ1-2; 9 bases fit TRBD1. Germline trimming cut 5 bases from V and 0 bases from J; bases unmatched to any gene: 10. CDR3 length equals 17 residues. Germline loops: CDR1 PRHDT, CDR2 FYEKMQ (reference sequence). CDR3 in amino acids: CASSLWTGDSANYGYTF. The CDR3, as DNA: TGTGCCAGCAGCCTCTGGACAGGGGACTCAGCTAACTATGGCTACACCTTC.